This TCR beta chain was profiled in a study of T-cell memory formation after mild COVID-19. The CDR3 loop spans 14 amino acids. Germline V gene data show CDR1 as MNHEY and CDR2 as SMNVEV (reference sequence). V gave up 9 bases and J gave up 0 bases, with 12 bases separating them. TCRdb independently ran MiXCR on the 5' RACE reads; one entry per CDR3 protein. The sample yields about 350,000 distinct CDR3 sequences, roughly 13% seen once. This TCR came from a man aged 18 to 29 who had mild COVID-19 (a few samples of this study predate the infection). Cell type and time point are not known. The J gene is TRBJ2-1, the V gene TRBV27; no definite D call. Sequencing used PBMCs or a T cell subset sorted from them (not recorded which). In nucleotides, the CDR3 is TGTGCCAGTCGACCCATTGGCTCCTACAATGAGCAGTTCTTC. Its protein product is CASRPIGSYNEQFF.